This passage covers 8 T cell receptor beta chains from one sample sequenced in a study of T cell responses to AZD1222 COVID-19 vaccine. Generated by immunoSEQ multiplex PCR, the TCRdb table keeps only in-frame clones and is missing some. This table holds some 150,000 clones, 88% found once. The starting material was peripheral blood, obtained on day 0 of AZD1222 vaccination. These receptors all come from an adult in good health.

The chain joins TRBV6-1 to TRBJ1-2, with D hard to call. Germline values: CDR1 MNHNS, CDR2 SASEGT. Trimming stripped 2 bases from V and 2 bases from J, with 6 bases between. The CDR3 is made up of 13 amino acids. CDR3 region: CASSETGNYGYTF. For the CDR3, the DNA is TGTGCCAGCAGTGAAACGGGAAACTATGGCTACACCTTC.

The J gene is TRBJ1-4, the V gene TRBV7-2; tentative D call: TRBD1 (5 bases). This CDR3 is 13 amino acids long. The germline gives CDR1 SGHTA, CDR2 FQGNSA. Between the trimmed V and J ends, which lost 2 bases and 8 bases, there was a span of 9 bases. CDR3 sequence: CASSLPGYEKLFF. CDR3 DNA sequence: TGTGCCAGCAGCTTACCAGGGTACGAAAAACTGTTTTTT.

As DNA, the CDR3 is TGTGCCAGCAGTGCGGGGATTTCCGGCGCCTCCTACCAAGAGACCCAGTACTTC. Translated: CASSAGISGASYQETQYF. This chain uses TRBV28 with TRBJ2-5; maybe TRBD2 (6 bases). CDR3 length: 18 residues. V lost 5 bases to trimming and J lost 0 bases, with 22 bases between them. Germline assignment: CDR1 MDHEN and CDR2 SYDVKM.

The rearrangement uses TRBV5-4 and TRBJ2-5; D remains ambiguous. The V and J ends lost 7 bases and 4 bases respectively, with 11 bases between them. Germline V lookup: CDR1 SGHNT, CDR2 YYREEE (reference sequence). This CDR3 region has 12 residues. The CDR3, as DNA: TGTGCCAGCTCGATTTGGGCAGAGACCCAGTACTTC. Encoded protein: CASSIWAETQYF.

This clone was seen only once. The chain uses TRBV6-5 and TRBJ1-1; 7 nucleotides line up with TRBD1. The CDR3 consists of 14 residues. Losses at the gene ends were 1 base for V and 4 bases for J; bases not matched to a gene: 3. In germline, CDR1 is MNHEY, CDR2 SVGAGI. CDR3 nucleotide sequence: TGTGCCAGCAGTTACTTGACAGGGAGCACTGAAGCTTTCTTT. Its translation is CASSYLTGSTEAFF.

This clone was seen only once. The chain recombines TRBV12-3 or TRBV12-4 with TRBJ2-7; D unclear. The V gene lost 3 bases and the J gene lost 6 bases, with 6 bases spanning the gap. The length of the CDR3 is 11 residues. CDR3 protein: CASSFLGEQYF. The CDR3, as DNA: TGTGCCAGCAGTTTCTTGGGCGAGCAGTACTTC.

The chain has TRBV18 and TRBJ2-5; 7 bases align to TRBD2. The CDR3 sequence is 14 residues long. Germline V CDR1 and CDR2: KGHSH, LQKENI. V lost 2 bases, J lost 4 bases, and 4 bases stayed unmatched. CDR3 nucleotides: TGTGCCAGCTCACCAGGACTAGTCGTAGAGACCCAGTACTTC. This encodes CASSPGLVVETQYF.

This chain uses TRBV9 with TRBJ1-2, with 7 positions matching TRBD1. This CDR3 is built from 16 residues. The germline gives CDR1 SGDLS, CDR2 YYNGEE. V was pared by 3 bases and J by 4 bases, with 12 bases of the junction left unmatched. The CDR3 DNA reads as TGTGCCAGCAGCGAGCCAGGGGGAGGGTTAGGCTATGGCTACACCTTC. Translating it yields CASSEPGGGLGYGYTF.